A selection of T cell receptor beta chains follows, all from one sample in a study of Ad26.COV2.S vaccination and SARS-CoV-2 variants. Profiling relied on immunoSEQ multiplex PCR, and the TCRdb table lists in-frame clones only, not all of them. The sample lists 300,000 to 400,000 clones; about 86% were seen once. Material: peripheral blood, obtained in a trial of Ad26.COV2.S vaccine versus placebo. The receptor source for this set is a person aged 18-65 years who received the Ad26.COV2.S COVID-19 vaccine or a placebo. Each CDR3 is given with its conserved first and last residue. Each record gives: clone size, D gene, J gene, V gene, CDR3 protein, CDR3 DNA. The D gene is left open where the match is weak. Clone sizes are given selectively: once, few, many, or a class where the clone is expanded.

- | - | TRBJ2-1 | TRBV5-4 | CASSLLGTTNEQFF | TGTGCCAGCAGCTTACTCGGGACAACGAATGAGCAGTTCTTC
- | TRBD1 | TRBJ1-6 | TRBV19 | CASAAGQGIYNSPLHF | TGTGCCAGTGCCGCGGGACAGGGCATCTATAATTCACCCCTCCACTTT
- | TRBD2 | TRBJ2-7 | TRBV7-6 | CASSLSLAGMYEQYF | TGTGCCAGCAGCTTAAGTCTAGCGGGGATGTACGAGCAGTACTTC
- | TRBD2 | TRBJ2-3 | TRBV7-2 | CASSKLAGARTDTQYF | TGTGCCAGCAGCAAACTAGCGGGGGCACGCACAGATACGCAGTATTTT
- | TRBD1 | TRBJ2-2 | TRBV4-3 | CASGMTGGTGELFF | TGCGCCAGCGGTATGACAGGGGGCACCGGGGAGCTGTTTTTT
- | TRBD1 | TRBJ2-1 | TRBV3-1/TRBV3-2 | CASSQRQGGVRNEQFF | TGTGCCAGCAGCCAACGACAGGGGGGGGTCAGGAATGAGCAGTTCTTC
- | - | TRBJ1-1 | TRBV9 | CASSLDRGTEAFF | TGTGCCAGCAGCCTAGACCGGGGCACTGAAGCTTTCTTT
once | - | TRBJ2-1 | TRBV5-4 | CASSLDQNYNEQFF | TGTGCCAGCAGCTTGGACCAGAACTACAATGAGCAGTTCTTC
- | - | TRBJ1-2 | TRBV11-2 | CASSQAGYGYTF | TGTGCCAGCAGCCAAGCCGGCTATGGCTACACCTTC
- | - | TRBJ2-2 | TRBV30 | CAWRQLPRAGELFF | TGTGCCTGGAGGCAGTTGCCGAGGGCCGGGGAGCTGTTTTTT
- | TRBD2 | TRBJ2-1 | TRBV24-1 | CATSDSSGANEQFF | TGTGCCACCAGTGATTCTAGCGGGGCTAATGAGCAGTTCTTC
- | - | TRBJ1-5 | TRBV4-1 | CASSQDQTYQPQHF | TGCGCCAGCAGCCAAGATCAAACTTATCAGCCCCAGCATTTT
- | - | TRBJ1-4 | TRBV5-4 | CASSSKQPNEKLFF | TGTGCCAGCAGCTCGAAACAGCCTAATGAAAAACTGTTTTTT
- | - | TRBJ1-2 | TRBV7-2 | CASSFRNYGYTF | TGTGCCAGCAGCTTCCGCAACTATGGCTACACCTTC
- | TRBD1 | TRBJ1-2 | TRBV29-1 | CSEGQGIYGYTF | TGCAGCGAAGGACAGGGAATATATGGCTACACCTTC
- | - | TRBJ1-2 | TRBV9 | CASSPGEDYGYTF | TGTGCCAGCAGCCCGGGGGAAGACTATGGCTACACCTTC
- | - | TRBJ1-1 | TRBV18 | CASSPRDGEAFF | TGTGCCAGCTCACCACGGGACGGAGAAGCTTTCTTT
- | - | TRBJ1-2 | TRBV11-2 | CASSLVAGKNYGYTF | TGTGCCAGCAGCTTAGTGGCAGGGAAGAACTATGGCTACACCTTC
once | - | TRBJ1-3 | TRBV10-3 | CAISVGYAAGNTIYF | TGTGCCATCAGTGTAGGTTACGCGGCTGGAAACACCATATATTTT
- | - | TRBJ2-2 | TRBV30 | CAWSLDSYTGELFF | TGTGCCTGGAGCCTAGACAGCTACACCGGGGAGCTGTTTTTT
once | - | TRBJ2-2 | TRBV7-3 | CASSLTSVGHTGELFF | TGTGCCAGCAGCTTAACATCGGTGGGACACACCGGGGAGCTGTTTTTT
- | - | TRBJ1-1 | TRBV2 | CASRPRQGRVDTEAFF | TGTGCCAGCCGGCCCCGTCAGGGAAGGGTGGACACTGAAGCTTTCTTT
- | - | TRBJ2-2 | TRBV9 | CASSVGRGPSNTGELFF | TGTGCCAGCAGCGTAGGTAGGGGACCATCGAACACCGGGGAGCTGTTTTTT